The rows below give T cell receptor beta chains drawn from one sample of a study of T-cell reconstitution after alpha-beta-depleted transplantation in children. TCRdb used MiXCR to reprocess the PCR reads, holding one entry per CDR3 protein. The sample has 330,000 or so distinct CDR3 sequences; about a tenth are singletons. This material consisted of PBMCs from the stem cell graft donor, taken from the stem cell graft. The source of these receptors is a human donor who donated a stem cell graft to a child with acute lymphoblastic leukemia. The CDR3 runs from the conserved cysteine through the conserved F or W. A D gene is named only where the DNA matches it firmly. The size entry is marked missing in some rows and otherwise reads once, few, many or a size class.

abundance	d_gene	j_gene	v_gene	CDR3nt	CDR3aa
few	TRBD1	TRBJ2-7	TRBV15	TGTGCCACCAGCAGGGGACAGGTTTTATCCTACGAGCAGTACTTC	CATSRGQVLSYEQYF
few	.	TRBJ2-2	TRBV5-1	TGCGCCAGCAGTGTCTCCGGAACCGGGGAGCTGTTTTTT	CASSVSGTGELFF
.	TRBD2	TRBJ2-1	TRBV6-1	TGTGCCAGCAGTGGCGGGACTAGCGGGAATGAGCAGTTCTTC	CASSGGTSGNEQFF
.	.	TRBJ2-1	TRBV7-2	TGTGCTAGTGGGCCCAGCTATGAGCAGTTCTTC	CASGPSYEQFF
many	.	TRBJ2-1	TRBV12-3/TRBV12-4	TGTGCCAGCAGTTTATCCAGCCATGAGCAGTTCTTC	CASSLSSHEQFF
.	TRBD2	TRBJ2-1	TRBV20-1	TGCAGTGCTGGGCGGGGGGCGCGCAATGAGCAGTTCTTC	CSAGRGARNEQFF
.	.	TRBJ1-4	TRBV11-3	TGTGCCAGCAGCTCCCAATTTGGTGCCGGGGTCGGCCCCGCAACTAATGAAAAACTGTTTTTT	CASSSQFGAGVGPATNEKLFF
few	.	TRBJ2-5	TRBV20-1	TGCAGTGCTACTAGAGTGGGCCGGGGAATACAAGAGACCCAGTACTTC	CSATRVGRGIQETQYF
.	.	TRBJ1-6	TRBV7-2	TGTGCCAGCAGCTTAGAGGGCGTTCCTATTTACTCACCCCTCCACTTT	CASSLEGVPIYSPLHF
.	TRBD1	TRBJ1-4	TRBV7-9	TGTGCCAGCAGCCCAGGACAGGGGCCCTTTCGAGAAAAACTGTTTTTT	CASSPGQGPFREKLFF
few	.	TRBJ1-2	TRBV4-2	TGTGCCAGCAGCCAAGACGGAGGTCGGGTTTATGGCTACACCTTC	CASSQDGGRVYGYTF
.	.	TRBJ2-5	TRBV27	TGTGCCAGCAGTCCCATGCACTACCAAGAGACCCAGTACTTC	CASSPMHYQETQYF
few	TRBD2	TRBJ2-7	TRBV28	TGTGCCAGCAGTTTACGGCTAGCGGATTACGAGCAGTACTTC	CASSLRLADYEQYF
many	.	TRBJ2-5	TRBV29-1	TGCAGCGTTTCCCGCCGAGGGTACCAAGAGACCCAGTACTTC	CSVSRRGYQETQYF
few	.	TRBJ2-2	TRBV12-3/TRBV12-4	TGTGCCAGCAGTCAGAGAGGGGCCGGGGAGCTGTTTTTT	CASSQRGAGELFF
.	.	TRBJ1-2	TRBV27	TGTGCCAGCAGATATCAGGAAAGCTATGGCTACACCTTC	CASRYQESYGYTF
.	TRBD1	TRBJ2-7	TRBV3-1	TGTGCCAGCAGCTCGAGACAGGGCCACGAGCAGTACTTC	CASSSRQGHEQYF
few	TRBD2	TRBJ2-1	TRBV18	TGTGCCAGCTCACCTCTGACTAGCGGGAGTTTAAGTGAGCAGTTCTTC	CASSPLTSGSLSEQFF
few	.	TRBJ2-5	TRBV20-1	TGCAGTGCTAGAGATCCCCGTCCGGGACAACAAGAGACCCAGTACTTC	CSARDPRPGQQETQYF
many	TRBD2	TRBJ2-1	TRBV20-1	TGCAGTGCTAGAGAAAATAGCGGGAGGGCCCTCAGAGGTGAGCAGTTCTTC	CSARENSGRALRGEQFF
few	.	TRBJ2-1	TRBV7-2	TGTGCCAGCAGCTTACTACTAGGGCTCTACAATGAGCAGTTCTTC	CASSLLLGLYNEQFF
few	.	TRBJ2-1	TRBV29-1	TGCAGCGTTGAAGATTCCGGGGAGGTAGCCTACAATGAGCAGTTCTTC	CSVEDSGEVAYNEQFF
.	TRBD1	TRBJ2-5	TRBV4-3	TGCGCCAGCAGCCAAGATGCACAGGGGGGTAAAGAGACCCAGTACTTC	CASSQDAQGGKETQYF
many	.	TRBJ2-7	TRBV7-6	TGTGCCAGCAGCTTATTCAGCTCTAGTGCCTACGAGCAGTACTTC	CASSLFSSSAYEQYF
few	TRBD2	TRBJ2-1	TRBV4-3	TGCGCCAGCAGCCAACCGGCGGGAGTTAACAATGAGCAGTTCTTC	CASSQPAGVNNEQFF
.	TRBD2	TRBJ2-1	TRBV7-9	TGTGCCAGCAGCTTAGATGAGACTAGCGGGGATGAGCAGTTCTTC	CASSLDETSGDEQFF